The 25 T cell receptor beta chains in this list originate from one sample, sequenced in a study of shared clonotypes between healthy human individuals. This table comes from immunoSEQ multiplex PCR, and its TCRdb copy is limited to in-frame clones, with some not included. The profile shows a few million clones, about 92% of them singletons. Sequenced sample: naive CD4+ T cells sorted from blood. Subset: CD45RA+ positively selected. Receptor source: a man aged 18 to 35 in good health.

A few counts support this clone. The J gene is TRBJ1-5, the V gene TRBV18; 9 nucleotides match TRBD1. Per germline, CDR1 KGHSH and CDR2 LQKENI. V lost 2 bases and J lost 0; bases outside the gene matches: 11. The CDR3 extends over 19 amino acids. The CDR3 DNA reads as TGTGCCAGCTCACCAAACGGGACAGGGACGACGTATAGCAATCAGCCCCAGCATTTT. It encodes CASSPNGTGTTYSNQPQHF.

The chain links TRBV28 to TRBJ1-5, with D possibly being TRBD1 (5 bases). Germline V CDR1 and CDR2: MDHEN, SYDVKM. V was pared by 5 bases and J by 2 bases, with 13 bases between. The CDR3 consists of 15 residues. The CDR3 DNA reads TGTGCCAGCAGTGTCCAGGGAGTGCGCAATCAGCCCCAGCATTTT. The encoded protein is CASSVQGVRNQPQHF.

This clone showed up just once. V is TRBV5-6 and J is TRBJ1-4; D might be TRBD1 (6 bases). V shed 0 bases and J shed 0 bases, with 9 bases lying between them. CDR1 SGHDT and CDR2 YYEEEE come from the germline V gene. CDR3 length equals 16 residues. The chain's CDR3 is CASSLGTAATNEKLFF. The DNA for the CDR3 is TGTGCCAGCAGCTTGGGGACAGCAGCAACTAATGAAAAACTGTTTTTT.

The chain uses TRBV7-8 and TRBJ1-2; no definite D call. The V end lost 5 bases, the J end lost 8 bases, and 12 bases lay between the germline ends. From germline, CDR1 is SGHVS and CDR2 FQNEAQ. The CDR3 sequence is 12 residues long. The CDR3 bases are TGTGCCAGCAGCCTATGGGGAGGGGGCTACACCTTC. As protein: CASSLWGGGYTF.

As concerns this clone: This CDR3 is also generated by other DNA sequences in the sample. The CDR3 DNA is TGCAGTGCTAGTCTGGCAGATACGCAGTATTTT. Translation: CSASLADTQYF. The V and J genes are TRBV20-1 and TRBJ2-3; D gene unclear. V was shortened by 3 bases and J by 4 bases, with 5 bases between the two germline ends. The CDR3 has 11 amino acids. Germline V gene data show CDR1 as DFQATT and CDR2 as SNEGSKA (reference sequence).

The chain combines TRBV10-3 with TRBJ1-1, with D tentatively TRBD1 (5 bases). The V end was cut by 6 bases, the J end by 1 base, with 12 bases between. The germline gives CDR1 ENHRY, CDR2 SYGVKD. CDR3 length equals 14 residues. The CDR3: CAIRITGQNTEAFF. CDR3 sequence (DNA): TGTGCCATCAGAATTACCGGACAGAACACTGAAGCTTTCTTT.

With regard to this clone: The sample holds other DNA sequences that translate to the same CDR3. CDR3 in DNA: TGCAGCGTTGACGGCAACACCGGGGAGCTGTTTTTT. It is translated as CSVDGNTGELFF. The chain uses TRBV29-1 and TRBJ2-2; D uncertain. Deletions cut 3 bases from V and 2 bases from J, with 4 bases between. The CDR3 loop spans 12 amino acids. Germline loops: CDR1 SQVTM, CDR2 ANQGSEA.

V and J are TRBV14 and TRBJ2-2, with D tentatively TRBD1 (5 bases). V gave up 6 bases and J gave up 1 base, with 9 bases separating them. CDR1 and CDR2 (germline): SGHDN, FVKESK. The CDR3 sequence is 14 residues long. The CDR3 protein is CASRQAVNTGELFF. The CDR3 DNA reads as TGTGCCAGCAGACAGGCCGTGAACACCGGGGAGCTGTTTTTT.

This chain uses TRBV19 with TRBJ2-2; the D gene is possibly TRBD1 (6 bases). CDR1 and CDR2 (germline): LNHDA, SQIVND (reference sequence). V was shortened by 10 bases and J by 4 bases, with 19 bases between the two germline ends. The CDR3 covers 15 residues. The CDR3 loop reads CATTLGNRVTGELFF. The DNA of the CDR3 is TGTGCCACCACGTTGGGCAACAGGGTCACCGGGGAGCTGTTTTTT.

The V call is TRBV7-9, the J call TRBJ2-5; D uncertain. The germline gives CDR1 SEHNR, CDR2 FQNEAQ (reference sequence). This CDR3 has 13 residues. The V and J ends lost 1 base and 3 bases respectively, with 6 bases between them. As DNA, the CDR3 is TGTGCCAGCAGCTTAGTGTCAGAAGAGACCCAGTACTTC. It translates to CASSLVSEETQYF.

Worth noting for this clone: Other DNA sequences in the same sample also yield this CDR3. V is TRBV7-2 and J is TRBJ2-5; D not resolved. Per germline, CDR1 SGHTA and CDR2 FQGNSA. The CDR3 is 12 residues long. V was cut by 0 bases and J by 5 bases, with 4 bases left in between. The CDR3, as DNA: TGTGCCAGCAGCTTAGCTGGCGAGACCCAGTACTTC. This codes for CASSLAGETQYF.

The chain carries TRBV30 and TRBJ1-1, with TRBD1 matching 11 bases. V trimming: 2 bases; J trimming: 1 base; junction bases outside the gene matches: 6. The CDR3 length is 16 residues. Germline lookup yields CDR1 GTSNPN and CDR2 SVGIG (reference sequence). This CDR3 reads CAWSLGGQGANTEAFF. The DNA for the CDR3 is TGTGCCTGGAGTTTGGGTGGACAGGGGGCGAACACTGAAGCTTTCTTT.

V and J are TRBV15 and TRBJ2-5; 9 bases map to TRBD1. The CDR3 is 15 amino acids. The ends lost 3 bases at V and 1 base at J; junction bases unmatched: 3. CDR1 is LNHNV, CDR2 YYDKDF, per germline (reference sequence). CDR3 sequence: CATSRGQGIQETQYF. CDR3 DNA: TGTGCCACCAGCAGGGGACAGGGCATCCAAGAGACCCAGTACTTC.

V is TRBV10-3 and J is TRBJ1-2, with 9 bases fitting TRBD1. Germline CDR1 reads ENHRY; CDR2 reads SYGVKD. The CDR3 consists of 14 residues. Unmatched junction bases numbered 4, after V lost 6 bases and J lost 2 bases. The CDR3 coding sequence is TGTGCCATCAGGGGGACAGGGCTCAACTATGGCTACACCTTC. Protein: CAIRGTGLNYGYTF.

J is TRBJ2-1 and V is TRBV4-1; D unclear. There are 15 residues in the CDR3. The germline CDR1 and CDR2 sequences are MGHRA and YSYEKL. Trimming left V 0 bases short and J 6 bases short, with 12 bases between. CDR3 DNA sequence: TGCGCCAGCAGCCAAGATCGAGGTGTGGGCAATGAGCAGTTCTTC. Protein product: CASSQDRGVGNEQFF.

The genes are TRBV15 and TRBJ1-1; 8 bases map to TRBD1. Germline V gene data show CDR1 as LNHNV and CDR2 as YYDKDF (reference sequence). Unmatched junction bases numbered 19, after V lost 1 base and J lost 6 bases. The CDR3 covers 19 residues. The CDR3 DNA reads TGTGCCACCAGCAGAGCCCAGGGACAGGAGCGCGCCCTGATAGCTGAAGCTTTCTTT. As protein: CATSRAQGQERALIAEAFF.

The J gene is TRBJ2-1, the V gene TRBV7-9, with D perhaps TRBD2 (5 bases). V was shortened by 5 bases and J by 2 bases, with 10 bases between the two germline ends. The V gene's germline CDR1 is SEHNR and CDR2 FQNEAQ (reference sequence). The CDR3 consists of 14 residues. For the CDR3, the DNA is TGTGCCAGCAGCCTTAGCGCGGCCTACAATGAGCAGTTCTTC. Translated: CASSLSAAYNEQFF.

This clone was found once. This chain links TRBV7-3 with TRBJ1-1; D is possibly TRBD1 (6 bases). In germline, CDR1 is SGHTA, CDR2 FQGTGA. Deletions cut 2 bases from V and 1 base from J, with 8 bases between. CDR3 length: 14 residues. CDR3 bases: TGTGCCAGCAGCTTAGCAGGGGCGAACACTGAAGCTTTCTTT. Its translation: CASSLAGANTEAFF. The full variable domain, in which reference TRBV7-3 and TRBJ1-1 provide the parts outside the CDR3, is GAGVSQTPSNKVTEKGKYVELRCDPISGHTALYWYRQSLGQGPEFLIYFQGTGAADDSGLPNDRFFAVRPEGSVSTLKIQRTERGDSAVYLCASSLAGANTEAFFGQGTRLTVV.

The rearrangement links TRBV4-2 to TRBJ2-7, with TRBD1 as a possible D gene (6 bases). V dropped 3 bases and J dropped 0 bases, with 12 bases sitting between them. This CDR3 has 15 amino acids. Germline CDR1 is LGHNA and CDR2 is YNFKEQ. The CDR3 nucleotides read TGTGCCAGCAGCCACAGCCGGGACACCTCCTACGAGCAGTACTTC. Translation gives CASSHSRDTSYEQYF.

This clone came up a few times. The CDR3 is CASSLGGNSYEQYF. The CDR3 DNA follows: TGTGCCAGCAGCTTAGGCGGGAACTCCTACGAGCAGTACTTC. The chain joins TRBV7-3 to TRBJ2-7, with TRBD2 as a possible D gene (6 bases). There are 14 residues in the CDR3. V was trimmed by 2 bases and J by 0 bases, leaving 8 bases between them. Germline lookup yields CDR1 SGHTA and CDR2 FQGTGA.

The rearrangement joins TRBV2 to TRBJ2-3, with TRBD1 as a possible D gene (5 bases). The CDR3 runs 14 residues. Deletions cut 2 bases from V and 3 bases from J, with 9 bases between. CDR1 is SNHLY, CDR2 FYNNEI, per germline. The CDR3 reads CASSERPGTDTQYF. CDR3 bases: TGTGCCAGCAGTGAAAGGCCAGGGACAGATACGCAGTATTTT.

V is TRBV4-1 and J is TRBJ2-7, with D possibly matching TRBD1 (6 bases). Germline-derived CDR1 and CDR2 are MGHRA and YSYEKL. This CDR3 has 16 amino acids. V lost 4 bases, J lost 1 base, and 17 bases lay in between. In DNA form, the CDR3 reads TGCGCCAGCAGCCCCCCGCTGAGGGACATTTCCTACGAGCAGTACTTC. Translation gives CASSPPLRDISYEQYF.

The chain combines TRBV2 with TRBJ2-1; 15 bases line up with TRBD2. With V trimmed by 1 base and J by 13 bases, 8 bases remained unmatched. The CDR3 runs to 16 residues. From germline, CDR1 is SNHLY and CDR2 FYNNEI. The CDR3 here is CASSEVAGLAGGIQFF. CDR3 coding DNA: TGTGCCAGCAGTGAAGTAGCGGGACTAGCGGGGGGAATACAGTTCTTC.

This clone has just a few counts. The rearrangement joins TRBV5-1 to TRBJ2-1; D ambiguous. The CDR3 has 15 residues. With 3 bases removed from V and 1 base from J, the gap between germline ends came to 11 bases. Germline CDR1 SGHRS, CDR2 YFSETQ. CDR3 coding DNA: TGCGCCAGCAGCTCGGATGCTTTGTCCTACAATGAGCAGTTCTTC. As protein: CASSSDALSYNEQFF.

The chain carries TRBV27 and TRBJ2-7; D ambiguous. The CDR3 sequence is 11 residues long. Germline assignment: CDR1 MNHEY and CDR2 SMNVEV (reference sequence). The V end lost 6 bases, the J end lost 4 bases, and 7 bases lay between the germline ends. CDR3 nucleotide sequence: TGTGCCAGCAGCCACAAATACGAGCAGTACTTC. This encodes CASSHKYEQYF.